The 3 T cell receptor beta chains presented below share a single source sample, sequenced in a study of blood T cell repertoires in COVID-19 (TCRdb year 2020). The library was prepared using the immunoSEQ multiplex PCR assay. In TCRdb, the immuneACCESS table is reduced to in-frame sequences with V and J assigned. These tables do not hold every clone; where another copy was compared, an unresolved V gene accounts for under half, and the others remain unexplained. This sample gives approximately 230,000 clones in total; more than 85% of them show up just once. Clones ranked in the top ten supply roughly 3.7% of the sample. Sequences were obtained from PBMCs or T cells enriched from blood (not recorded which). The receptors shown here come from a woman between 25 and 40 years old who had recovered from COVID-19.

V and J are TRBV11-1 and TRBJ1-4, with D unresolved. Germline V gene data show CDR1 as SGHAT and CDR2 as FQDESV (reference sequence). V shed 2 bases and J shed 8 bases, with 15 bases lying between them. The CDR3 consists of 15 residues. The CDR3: CASSLPFDGDEKLFF. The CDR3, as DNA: TGTGCCAGCAGCTTACCGTTTGACGGAGACGAAAAACTGTTTTTT. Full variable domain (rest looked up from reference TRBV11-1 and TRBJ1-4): EAEVAQSPRYKITEKSQAVAFWCDPISGHATLYWYRQILGQGPELLVQFQDESVVDDSQLPKDRFSAERLKGVDSTLKIQPAELGDSAMYLCASSLPFDGDEKLFFGSGTQLSVL.

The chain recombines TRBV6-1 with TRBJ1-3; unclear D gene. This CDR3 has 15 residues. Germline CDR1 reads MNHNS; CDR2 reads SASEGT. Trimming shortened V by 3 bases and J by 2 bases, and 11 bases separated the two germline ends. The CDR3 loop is CASSEPPGTGNTIYF. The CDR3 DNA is TGTGCCAGCAGTGAGCCCCCGGGGACTGGAAACACCATATATTTT.

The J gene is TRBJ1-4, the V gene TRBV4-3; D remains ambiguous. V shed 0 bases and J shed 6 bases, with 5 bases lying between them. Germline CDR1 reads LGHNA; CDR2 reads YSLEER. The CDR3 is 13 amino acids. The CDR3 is CASSQERDEKLFF. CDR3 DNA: TGCGCCAGCAGCCAAGAACGGGATGAAAAACTGTTTTTT.